This T cell receptor beta chain originates from a study of Tregs in tolerant kidney transplant recipients. V lost 4 bases to trimming and J lost 2 bases, with 18 bases between them. Germline V gene data show CDR1 as SGHRS and CDR2 as YFSETQ. The CDR3 runs to 17 residues. CD4+CD25+CD127- Tregs, CD4+CD25- non-Tregs, CD4 and CD8 cells were sorted. General study findings and limits: This study did not directly address biological reproducibility.

The repertoire was sequenced with immunoSEQ multiplex PCR; TCRdb's copy has only in-frame clones and lacks some. The sample has fewer than 70,000 clones; 83% are singletons. This clone was detected ten times or more. The antigen is not known. The material sequenced was CD4+ T cells from blood. The chain joins TRBV5-1 to TRBJ2-2; possibly TRBD2 for D (6 bases). This sequence was found in a human donor in good health. CDR3 sequence reads: CASSLDPSVHNTGELFF. The CDR3 region has the DNA TGCGCCAGCAGCCTAGACCCTAGCGTTCATAACACCGGGGAGCTGTTTTTT.